Here is one TCR beta chain with its context. V was trimmed by 2 bases and J by 4 bases, leaving 5 bases between them. The CDR3 covers 12 residues. Germline CDR1 MNHNY, CDR2 SVGAGI (reference sequence). Sequencing was performed with immunoSEQ multiplex PCR; in TCRdb, only in-frame clones are kept and a portion is missing. The sample yields more than 110,000 clones, 88% seen once. The data derive from a study of T cell responses to AZD1222 COVID-19 vaccine. The sequenced sample was peripheral blood, obtained 28 days after the second AZD1222 dose. The V gene is TRBV6-6, the J gene TRBJ1-2; the D is unclear. The receptor was isolated from an adult who received the AZD1222 COVID-19 vaccine. Here the CDR3 DNA reads TGTGCCAGCAGTTACAGAACCTATGGCTACACCTTC. Protein product: CASSYRTYGYTF.